This T cell receptor beta chain comes out of a study of cytomegalovirus exposure and HLA in healthy donors. Study-wide results and caveats: Reports showed the classifier diagnosing cytomegalovirus status with high specificity and sensitivity. Cytomegalovirus-associated TCR beta chains were listed, numbering some 170.

The donors were in the approximately 120-subject validation cohort, distinct from the approximately 700-subject first cohort. Some clones are missing from TCRdb's copy, which holds only in-frame ones; the method was immunoSEQ multiplex PCR. The sample includes 200,000 to 300,000 clones, 90% of them seen just once. This CDR3 region has 14 residues. Germline V gives CDR1 SQVTM, CDR2 ANQGSEA. V dropped 3 bases and J dropped 4; count of bases not matched to a gene: 6. On this clone: What it binds is unknown.

J is TRBJ2-7 and V is TRBV29-1, with TRBD2 matching over 10 bases. Input material: PBMCs. This TCR came from a woman aged 25 to 39 in good health and CMV-seronegative. The CDR3 is CSVDPSGSGYEQYF. The CDR3, as DNA: TGCAGCGTTGACCCTAGCGGGAGTGGGTACGAGCAGTACTTC.